This TCR beta chain was sequenced during a study of spatial heterogeneity in lung cancer. For the study at large: In cases with available follow-up PBMC samples, these were sequenced at a median of about 25 months after resection.

Germline-derived CDR1 and CDR2 are SEHNR and FQNEAQ (reference sequence). Trimming shortened V by 7 bases and J by 4 bases, and 8 bases separated the two germline ends. CDR3 length: 12 amino acids. Each CDR3 protein is one row after TCRdb ran MiXCR on the 5' RACE reads. Among 40,000 to 45,000 distinct CDR3 sequences listed, 22% were seen once. Stated time point: blood at routine non-recurrence follow-up after resection. Material for sequencing was whole RNA from tumor, nontumor lung or frozen PBMC, left unsorted. This clonotype came up a few times. The sequence derives from a female donor with early-stage non-small cell lung cancer. Material: PBMCs, obtained at follow-up. The chain employs TRBV7-9 and TRBJ2-1, with D uncertain. The CDR3 reads CASTPTYNEQFF. CDR3 bases: TGTGCCAGCACCCCAACTTACAATGAGCAGTTCTTC. Based on the CDR3 plus reference TRBV7-9 and TRBJ2-1, the full variable domain is DTGVSQNPRHKITKRGQNVTFRCDPISEHNRLYWYRQTLGQGPEFLTYFQNEAQLEKSRLLSDRFSAERPKGSFSTLEIQRTEQGDSAMYLCASTPTYNEQFFGPGTRLTVL.